This is a list of T cell receptor beta chains from one sample in a study of blood T cells in healthy people across ages. TCRdb independently ran MiXCR on the 5' RACE reads; one entry per CDR3 protein. The table shows more than 1 million distinct CDR3 sequences, with around 45% occurring only once. What was sequenced was blood. These TCRs come from an older woman in good health. Both conserved end residues are part of each CDR3. D genes are given only for firm matches. The listing skips clone size in some rows; elsewhere it reads once, few, many or a size class.

V gene	clone size	D gene	J gene	CDR3 DNA	CDR3 protein
TRBV20-1	once	TRBD1	TRBJ2-3	TGCAGTGCTAGTGGGCGGGGACAGGGGGTAGGAGATACGCAGTATTTT	CSASGRGQGVGDTQYF
TRBV20-1	few	TRBD2	TRBJ2-5	TGCAGTGCTAGTAAGACTAGCGGGAGCTTAGAGACCCAGTACTTC	CSASKTSGSLETQYF
TRBV7-9	once	TRBD2	TRBJ2-5	TGTGCCAGCAGCCGAGGGAGGGATTACAATGAGCAGTACTTC	CASSRGRDYNEQYF
TRBV20-1	.	.	TRBJ2-7	TGCAGTGCTAGTGGCGGTAGCTCCTACAATGAGCAGTACTTC	CSASGGSSYNEQYF
TRBV7-3	.	TRBD2	TRBJ2-3	TGTGCCAGCAGCTTAACTGGTGGCGGGAGTTTGAATACGCAGTATTTT	CASSLTGGGSLNTQYF
TRBV5-1	.	.	TRBJ1-4	TGCGCCAGCAGCGAAGGGCCCTGGGTGGTAGAGGAAAAACTGTTTTTT	CASSEGPWVVEEKLFF
TRBV20-1	.	.	TRBJ2-7	TGCAGTGCTAGAGATCCCCAGGCGCCCTACGAGCAGTACTTC	CSARDPQAPYEQYF
TRBV20-1	.	.	TRBJ2-7	TGCAGTGCTAGTTCGGACTTGACCTACGAGCAGTACTTC	CSASSDLTYEQYF
TRBV2	.	TRBD2	TRBJ2-1	TGTGCCAGCAGTGAAGCGCCGGGACTAGCTTACAATGAGCAGTTCTTC	CASSEAPGLAYNEQFF
TRBV5-1	few	.	TRBJ2-7	TGCGCCAGCAACTTGGGGAGGAACTACGAGCAGTACTTC	CASNLGRNYEQYF
TRBV5-5	.	.	TRBJ2-5	TGTGCCAGCAGCCGCCAACAAGGGGAGACCCAGTACTTC	CASSRQQGETQYF
TRBV5-6	.	TRBD2	TRBJ2-7	TGTGCCAGCAGCTTGGCCCCGGGAGGGAGATCCTACGAGCAGTACTTC	CASSLAPGGRSYEQYF
TRBV24-1	.	TRBD1	TRBJ2-5	TGTGCCACCAGTGTGGCGACAGGGGGCAGAACGGAGACCCAGTACTTC	CATSVATGGRTETQYF
TRBV3-1	few	TRBD2	TRBJ2-1	TGTGCCAGCAGCCAGAGGCTAGCGGGCGGCGATGAGCAGTTCTTC	CASSQRLAGGDEQFF
TRBV20-1	few	.	TRBJ2-1	TGCAGTGCTAGAGATCAAAGGGGCGGGACCACCTACAATGAGCAGTTCTTC	CSARDQRGGTTYNEQFF
TRBV10-3	few	TRBD2	TRBJ2-5	TGTGCCATCAGTGAGGCGGCTAGCGGAGACCAAGAGACCCAGTACTTC	CAISEAASGDQETQYF
TRBV5-1	once	TRBD2	TRBJ2-3	TGCGCCAGCAGCCGGTACGGGACTAGCGACTCCTTGCCCGATACGCAGTATTTT	CASSRYGTSDSLPDTQYF
TRBV4-1	.	.	TRBJ2-7	TGCGCCAGCAGCCAAGAACCGCGGTCCTACGAGCAGTACTTC	CASSQEPRSYEQYF
TRBV29-1	.	.	TRBJ1-2	TGCAGCGTTCAAGAGGGGGATGGCTACACCTTC	CSVQEGDGYTF
TRBV27	.	.	TRBJ1-1	TGTGCCAGCAGCCCCTGGGGGCAGAACACTGAAGCTTTCTTT	CASSPWGQNTEAFF
TRBV11-2	once	.	TRBJ2-5	TGTGCCAGCAGCGTTACTGGGGTGCGAGAGACCCAGTACTTC	CASSVTGVRETQYF
TRBV7-9	.	TRBD2	TRBJ2-7	TGTGCCAGCAGCCCCCCGAGGGGAGGGCCTAGTAACGAGCAGTACTTC	CASSPPRGGPSNEQYF
TRBV20-1	.	.	TRBJ2-7	TGCAGTGCTAGCAGGGACACCTCCTACGAGCAGTACTTC	CSASRDTSYEQYF
TRBV9	few	TRBD2	TRBJ2-3	TGTGCCAGCAGCGGACTAGCGGATATAAGCACAGATACGCAGTATTTT	CASSGLADISTDTQYF
TRBV9	.	TRBD1	TRBJ1-2	TGTGCCAGCAGCCCGGACAGGGACATCTATGGCTACACCTTC	CASSPDRDIYGYTF
TRBV12-3/TRBV12-4	.	TRBD1	TRBJ1-4	TGTGCCAGCATCCTTAGACAGGGGGCAGGGGAAAAACTGTTTTTT	CASILRQGAGEKLFF
TRBV5-1	.	TRBD2	TRBJ2-2	TGCGCCAGCAGCTTGGATGCGACTAGCGGGACCGGGGAGCTGTTTTTT	CASSLDATSGTGELFF
TRBV3-1	.	.	TRBJ2-7	TGTGCCAGCAGCCTCAAATATCTAGCGAGCGAGCAGTACTTC	CASSLKYLASEQYF
TRBV29-1	.	.	TRBJ1-2	TGCAGCGTTGATTGGGCCTCGTCCTATGGCTACACCTTC	CSVDWASSYGYTF
TRBV12-3/TRBV12-4	.	TRBD2	TRBJ2-7	TGTGCCAGCAGTACTAGAGGACTAGCGGGAGCGAGACCCTACGAGCAGTACTTC	CASSTRGLAGARPYEQYF